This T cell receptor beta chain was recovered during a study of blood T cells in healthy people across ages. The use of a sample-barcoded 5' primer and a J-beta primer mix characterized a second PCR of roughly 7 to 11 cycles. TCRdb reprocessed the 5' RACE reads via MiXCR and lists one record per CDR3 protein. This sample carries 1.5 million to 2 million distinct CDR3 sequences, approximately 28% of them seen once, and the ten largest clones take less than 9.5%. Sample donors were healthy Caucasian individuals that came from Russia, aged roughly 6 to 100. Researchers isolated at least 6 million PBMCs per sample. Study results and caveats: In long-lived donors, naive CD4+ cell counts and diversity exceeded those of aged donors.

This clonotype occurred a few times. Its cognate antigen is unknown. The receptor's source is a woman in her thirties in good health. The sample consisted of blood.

CDR3 sequence: CASSGASVSTYEQYF. CDR3 DNA sequence: TGTGCCAGCAGTGGGGCTAGCGTATCAACCTACGAGCAGTACTTC. The V gene is TRBV6-1, the J gene TRBJ2-7; weak D call: TRBD2 (6 bases). Germline V gene sequence: CDR1 MNHNS, CDR2 SASEGT. The ends were cut back, 4 bases at V and 2 bases at J, with 15 bases in the middle. CDR3 length: 15 amino acids.